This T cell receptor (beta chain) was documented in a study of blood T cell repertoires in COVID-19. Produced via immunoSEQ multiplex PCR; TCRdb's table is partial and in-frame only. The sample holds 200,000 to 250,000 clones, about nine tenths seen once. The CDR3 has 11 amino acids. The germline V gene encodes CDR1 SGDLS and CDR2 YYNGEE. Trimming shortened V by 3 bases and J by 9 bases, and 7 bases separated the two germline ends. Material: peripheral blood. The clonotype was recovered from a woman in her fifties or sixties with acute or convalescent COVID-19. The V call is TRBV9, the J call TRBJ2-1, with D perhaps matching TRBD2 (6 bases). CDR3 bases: TGTGCCAGCAGCGACGGGGGTGAGCAGTTCTTC. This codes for CASSDGGEQFF.